Presented here are 10 T cell receptor beta chains from one specimen sequenced in a study of blood T cell repertoires in COVID-19 (dated by TCRdb to the early 2020s). Library generation was performed with the immunoSEQ multiplex PCR assay. Held by TCRdb, this immuneACCESS table contains in-frame sequences only and omits some clones. Under half of the omission traces to an unresolved V gene where checked; the cause of the rest is unknown. The sample table shows almost 400,000 clones, and around 87% are seen once. The ten largest clonotypes hold approximately 2.4% of the sample. The source material was peripheral blood. These receptors all stem from an older woman with COVID-19, enrolled during active disease.

V gene TRBV6-1 combines with J gene TRBJ1-6; 8 positions match TRBD1. The CDR3 has 17 residues. The germline CDR1 and CDR2 sequences are MNHNS and SASEGT. With 2 bases clipped from V and 7 bases from J, the junction kept 10 bases outside the gene matches. CDR3 sequence reads: CASSELGQGANNSPLHF. CDR3 coding DNA: TGTGCCAGCAGTGAATTGGGGCAGGGGGCGAACAATTCACCCCTCCACTTT.

This chain connects TRBV7-9 to TRBJ1-1, with a possible D match to TRBD1 (5 bases). This CDR3 region has 12 residues. Germline V gene sequence: CDR1 SEHNR, CDR2 FQNEAQ (reference sequence). V shed 4 bases and J shed 5 bases, with 8 bases lying between them. This CDR3 reads CASSWQGTEAFF. CDR3 nucleotides: TGTGCCAGCAGCTGGCAGGGAACTGAAGCTTTCTTT.

The rearrangement joins TRBV7-8 to TRBJ1-5; no reliable D call. V shed 2 bases and J shed 6 bases, with 17 bases lying between them. Germline loops: CDR1 SGHVS, CDR2 FQNEAQ. This CDR3 has 16 residues. In DNA, the CDR3 is TGTGCCAGCAGCTTAATTTCTCTCGGGTCCCCTCAGCCCCAGCATTTT. Translating it yields CASSLISLGSPQPQHF.

CDR3 bases: TGTGCCAGCAGCGTACGGGGGGTAGGGGAGACCCAGTACTTC. This encodes CASSVRGVGETQYF. This chain connects TRBV9 to TRBJ2-5; 7 nucleotides line up with TRBD2. Germline CDR1 reads SGDLS; CDR2 reads YYNGEE. V gave up 1 base and J gave up 5 bases; unmatched junction bases: 5. This CDR3 region has 14 residues. The whole variable domain, filled in from reference TRBV9 and TRBJ2-5, reads DSGVTQTPKHLITATGQRVTLRCSPRSGDLSVYWYQQSLDQGLQFLIQYYNGEERAKGNILERFSAQQFPDLHSELNLSSLELGDSALYFCASSVRGVGETQYFGPGTRLLVL.

Here the CDR3 reads CASSLVTAKTFTSNQPQHF. As DNA, the CDR3 is TGTGCCAGCAGCTTGGTGACAGCTAAGACCTTTACGAGCAATCAGCCCCAGCATTTT. V is TRBV5-8 and J is TRBJ1-5, with D maybe TRBD1 (5 bases). The length of the CDR3 is 19 residues. The V gene lost 0 bases and the J gene lost 1 base, with 20 bases spanning the gap. Germline values: CDR1 SGHTS, CDR2 YDEGEE.

This sequence joins TRBV7-2 and TRBJ2-7; 7 nucleotides match TRBD1. This CDR3 has 15 amino acids. Germline trimming cut 2 bases from V and 5 bases from J; bases unmatched to any gene: 9. Germline CDR1 reads SGHTA; CDR2 reads FQGNSA. CDR3 bases: TGTGCCAGCAGCTTATCCGGCAGGGGGTTGAACGAGCAGTACTTC. It encodes CASSLSGRGLNEQYF.

The chain uses TRBV4-1 and TRBJ2-1, with TRBD2 identical over 8 bases. Trimming removed 3 bases from V and 5 bases from J; junction bases left unmatched: 6. The CDR3 extends over 15 amino acids. Germline V lookup: CDR1 MGHRA, CDR2 YSYEKL. CDR3 sequence (DNA): TGCGCCAGCAGCCATCGGGCGGGGGGCCACAATGAGCAGTTCTTC. Amino acid sequence: CASSHRAGGHNEQFF.

This sequence joins TRBV18 and TRBJ1-1; possible D gene TRBD1, 6 bases. Trimming took off 1 base at V and 1 base at J, with 10 bases between the two ends. This CDR3 spans 15 amino acids. Per germline, CDR1 KGHSH and CDR2 LQKENI. The CDR3 protein is CASSPLGHANTEAFF. Here the CDR3 DNA reads TGTGCCAGCTCACCACTGGGACACGCGAACACTGAAGCTTTCTTT. The whole variable domain, remainder taken from reference TRBV18 and TRBJ1-1, is NAGVMQNPRHLVRRRGQEARLRCSPMKGHSHVYWYRQLPEEGLKFMVYLQKENIIDESGMPKERFSAEFPKEGPSILRIQQVVRGDSAAYFCASSPLGHANTEAFFGQGTRLTVV.

This clone showed up just a few times. The gene calls are TRBV7-8 and TRBJ1-1, with 8 nucleotides matching TRBD1. This CDR3 spans 14 amino acids. Trimming took 4 bases from V and 6 from J; bases not matched to a gene: 7. Germline CDR1 and CDR2: SGHVS and FQNEAQ. CDR3 nucleotide sequence: TGTGCCAGCAGCTCCAGGACAGGGATCGCTGAAGCTTTCTTT. Amino acids: CASSSRTGIAEAFF. Looking up the rest from reference TRBV7-8 and TRBJ1-1 gives the full variable domain: GAGVSQSPRYKVAKRGQDVALRCDPISGHVSLFWYQQALGQGPEFLTYFQNEAQLDKSGLPSDRFFAERPEGSVSTLKIQRTQQEDSAVYLCASSSRTGIAEAFFGQGTRLTVV.

J is TRBJ2-3 and V is TRBV9; 8 bases are shared with TRBD2. The V gene's germline CDR1 is SGDLS and CDR2 YYNGEE. This CDR3 has 18 residues. V was pared by 0 bases and J by 0 bases, with 9 bases of the junction left unmatched. The CDR3 region has the DNA TGTGCCAGCAGCGTAGGAACTAGCGGTGTTACTAGCACAGATACGCAGTATTTT. Protein product: CASSVGTSGVTSTDTQYF.